The 8 T cell receptor beta chains below were found in one sample sequenced in a study of T cells in Graves' hyperthyroidism and ophthalmopathy (dated by TCRdb to between 2018 and 2021). The receptor library was made with multiplex PCR. Reads for this sample came from an Illumina HiSeq 2000. Amplification of TCR beta CDR3 regions was carried out from RNA transcripts. A first-round RT-PCR of the TCR CDR3 used the HTBI primer set with the Qiagen OneStep RT-PCR kit. TCRdb handled the public reads itself, with Q25 trimming in fastp and clone calling in MiXCR, and kept productive beta chains. Each entry merges the rows of one CDR3 protein and shows their most common DNA and genes. Present in this sample are 400,000 or so distinct CDR3 sequences, approximately 15% of which were seen just once. 15% to 20% of the sample rests with the top ten. Specimen: blood. The receptors were sampled from a woman in her twenties or thirties with Graves' ophthalmopathy.

This clonotype has just a few counts. The CDR3 spells CASSVEGNTDTQYF. The CDR3 nucleotides read TGTGCCAGCAGCGTAGAGGGTAACACAGATACGCAGTATTTT. The chain combines TRBV9 with TRBJ2-3; unclear D gene. CDR1 is SGDLS, CDR2 YYNGEE, per germline. This CDR3 contains 14 residues. The germline V and J ends were trimmed by 0 bases and 2 bases, with 7 bases remaining between them.

V is TRBV9 and J is TRBJ2-7; D is perhaps TRBD2 (6 bases). Germline V gene data show CDR1 as SGDLS and CDR2 as YYNGEE. Trimming took 4 bases from V and 6 from J, leaving 17 bases between them. The CDR3 totals 14 residues. CDR3 amino acids: CASSITSEGSEQYF. CDR3 in DNA: TGTGCCAGCAGCATCACGTCGGAGGGCAGCGAGCAGTACTTC.

The rearrangement joins TRBV18 to TRBJ2-7; D perhaps matches TRBD1 (5 bases). The CDR3 is made up of 14 amino acids. Trimming left V 5 bases short and J 4 bases short, with 15 bases between. The germline V gene has CDR1 KGHSH and CDR2 LQKENI. CDR3 sequence: CASSSQVLIYEQYF. Here the CDR3 DNA reads TGTGCCAGCTCATCACAGGTTCTCATATACGAGCAGTACTTC.

This clonotype was found a few times. The V and J genes are TRBV4-1 and TRBJ1-3; the D is unclear. V gave up 0 bases and J gave up 4 bases, with 10 bases separating them. The CDR3 has 15 residues. The germline V gene encodes CDR1 MGHRA and CDR2 YSYEKL. CDR3 DNA: TGCGCCAGCAGCCAAGAACGGGAGTCCGGAAACACCATATATTTT. This codes for CASSQERESGNTIYF.

In its sample, this clonotype was seen a few times. The chain uses TRBV14 and TRBJ2-3; D may be TRBD2 (6 bases). CDR3 length: 13 amino acids. The germline CDR1 and CDR2 sequences are SGHDN and FVKESK. Trimming left V 6 bases short and J 4 bases short, with 11 bases between. CDR3 nucleotide sequence: TGTGCCAGCAGACGACCGGGAGCAGATACGCAGTATTTT. It yields the protein CASRRPGADTQYF.

This clonotype was picked up many times. The rearrangement links TRBV7-3 to TRBJ2-1; D ambiguous. The germline gives CDR1 SGHTA, CDR2 FQGTGA. This CDR3 contains 15 residues. The V end was cut by 4 bases, the J end by 0 bases, with 10 bases between. The CDR3 region is CASSYMASSYNEQFF. The DNA of the CDR3 is TGTGCCAGCAGCTATATGGCAAGCTCCTACAATGAGCAGTTCTTC.

This clonotype was recorded at least ten times. The chain joins TRBV9 to TRBJ2-7, with 9 bases fitting TRBD1. Germline CDR1 SGDLS, CDR2 YYNGEE. This CDR3 has 14 residues. V lost 4 bases, J lost 1 base, and 3 bases stayed unmatched. Here the CDR3 DNA reads TGTGCCAGCAGCCATGGACAGGGGTCCTACGAGCAGTACTTC. It translates to CASSHGQGSYEQYF.

This clonotype has more than one count but fewer than ten. The chain combines TRBV30 with TRBJ1-2; D may be TRBD1 (6 bases). Per the germline V gene, CDR1 is GTSNPN and CDR2 is SVGIG (reference sequence). The V and J ends lost 8 bases and 3 bases respectively, with 19 bases between them. This CDR3 region has 14 residues. CDR3 in DNA: TGTGCCAGCGAACCCAGGGGTTCGGACTATGGCTACACCTTC. Translated, it gives CASEPRGSDYGYTF.